Listed below are T cell receptor beta chains from one sample, sequenced in a study of cytomegalovirus exposure and HLA in healthy donors. The protocol was immunoSEQ multiplex PCR, while the TCRdb copy is restricted to in-frame clones and leaves out a portion. The table has about 160,000 clones, around 90% seen once; the top ten hold 2.5% to 3%. The sample comprised PBMCs. The origin of the receptors is a man younger than 35 in good health and CMV-seronegative. Each CDR3 is given with its conserved first and last residue. D genes are given only for firm matches. Clone size is given for some rows only: seen once, a few or many times, or a class if the clone is expanded.

J | D | V | size | CDR3 | DNA
TRBJ2-2 | NA | TRBV19 | NA | CASSIYSGGRILGELFF | TGTGCCAGTAGTATTTATTCCGGGGGGCGCATCCTCGGGGAGCTGTTTTTT
TRBJ1-5 | TRBD1 | TRBV5-1 | NA | CASSTTGVGNQPQHF | TGCGCCAGCAGCACCACAGGGGTGGGCAATCAGCCCCAGCATTTT
TRBJ1-2 | TRBD1 | TRBV2 | NA | CASSVGTVRTTF | TGTGCCAGCAGTGTAGGGACAGTTCGGACCACCTTC
TRBJ2-5 | TRBD2 | TRBV30 | NA | CAWSVPGVAGQETQYF | TGTGCCTGGAGTGTCCCCGGGGTAGCGGGGCAGGAGACCCAGTACTTC
TRBJ2-2 | NA | TRBV4-3 | NA | CASSHYLTESRTGELFF | TGCGCCAGCAGCCATTACCTGACGGAGTCGCGGACCGGGGAGCTGTTTTTT
TRBJ1-4 | NA | TRBV27 | NA | CASSLSGDEKLFF | TGTGCCAGCAGTTTATCAGGGGATGAAAAACTGTTTTTT
TRBJ2-2 | NA | TRBV29-1 | NA | CSVDVGTGELFF | TGCAGCGTTGACGTCGGCACCGGGGAGCTGTTTTTT
TRBJ2-3 | NA | TRBV5-1 | NA | CASTLRSGLSTDTQYF | TGCGCCAGCACCCTCAGGTCGGGACTCAGCACAGATACGCAGTATTTT
TRBJ2-5 | TRBD2 | TRBV6-5 | once | CASRRASGETQYF | TGTGCCAGCAGACGGGCTAGCGGAGAGACCCAGTACTTC
TRBJ2-7 | NA | TRBV6-5 | many | CASSETGTLYEQYF | TGTGCCAGCAGTGAAACCGGGACACTTTACGAGCAGTACTTC
TRBJ2-5 | TRBD2 | TRBV18 | NA | CASWARGLAETQYF | TGTGCCAGCTGGGCTAGGGGACTAGCGGAGACCCAGTACTTC
TRBJ1-5 | TRBD1 | TRBV28 | few | CASSPRTGGLQPQHF | TGTGCCAGCAGTCCCCGGACAGGGGGCCTTCAGCCCCAGCATTTT
TRBJ1-2 | NA | TRBV2 | NA | CASSERGGYTF | TGTGCCAGCAGTGAACGGGGTGGCTACACCTTC
TRBJ1-5 | NA | TRBV19 | NA | CASSIMDSTTTYSNQPQHF | TGTGCCAGTAGTATTATGGACAGTACAACCACTTATAGCAATCAGCCCCAGCATTTT
TRBJ1-1 | NA | TRBV29-1 | once | CSVVKGGGFF | TGCAGCGTTGTGAAGGGAGGAGGTTTCTTT
TRBJ2-2 | TRBD1 | TRBV5-5 | NA | CASSLADRVNTGELFF | TGTGCCAGCAGCTTGGCGGACAGGGTGAACACCGGGGAGCTGTTTTTT
TRBJ1-4 | TRBD1 | TRBV6-1 | NA | CASSEAGRRTGDEKLFF | TGTGCCAGCAGTGAAGCAGGGAGGCGGACAGGGGATGAAAAACTGTTTTTT
TRBJ2-3 | NA | TRBV7-2 | NA | CASSPYTDTQYF | TGTGCCAGCAGCCCCTACACAGATACGCAGTATTTT
TRBJ2-2 | NA | TRBV6-1 | NA | CASSQSGVNTGELFF | TGTGCCAGCAGCCAATCAGGGGTAAACACCGGGGAGCTGTTTTTT
TRBJ1-3 | NA | TRBV30 | NA | CAWSVLTPNGNTIYF | TGTGCCTGGAGTGTACTCACCCCCAACGGGAACACCATATATTTT
TRBJ2-3 | TRBD2 | TRBV27 | few | CASSLLAGITDTQYF | TGTGCCAGCAGTTTACTAGCGGGGATCACAGATACGCAGTATTTT
TRBJ1-5 | TRBD1 | TRBV7-8 | NA | CASSLGGGYQPQHF | TGTGCCAGCAGCTTAGGAGGGGGCTATCAGCCCCAGCATTTT
TRBJ1-2 | TRBD1 | TRBV19 | NA | CASSYGLGTGKDGYTF | TGTGCCAGTAGTTACGGATTAGGGACAGGGAAGGATGGCTACACCTTC
TRBJ2-2 | NA | TRBV10-3 | NA | CAISEFQGNTGELFF | TGTGCCATCAGTGAGTTTCAGGGGAACACCGGGGAGCTGTTTTTT
TRBJ1-4 | NA | TRBV4-3 | NA | CASSQDLVGSGATNEKLFF | TGCGCCAGCAGCCAAGACTTAGTGGGAAGCGGCGCAACTAATGAAAAACTGTTTTTT
TRBJ2-3 | NA | TRBV7-9 | once | CASSWASTDTQYF | TGTGCCAGCAGCTGGGCCTCCACAGATACGCAGTATTTT
TRBJ2-3 | NA | TRBV2 | NA | CASRSDSPTDTQYF | TGTGCCAGCAGATCGGACAGCCCAACAGATACGCAGTATTTT
TRBJ1-1 | NA | TRBV11-3 | NA | CASSPIQQGMDTEAFF | TGTGCCAGCAGCCCTATACAACAGGGAATGGACACTGAAGCTTTCTTT
TRBJ2-3 | NA | TRBV5-1 | once | CASQLGGSTDTQYF | TGCGCCAGCCAACTCGGGGGAAGCACAGATACGCAGTATTTT
TRBJ1-2 | TRBD1 | TRBV7-9 | NA | CASSLASGQIGYTF | TGTGCCAGCAGCTTAGCCTCGGGACAGATCGGCTACACCTTC
TRBJ1-2 | NA | TRBV23-1 | NA | CASSHSVRYNYGYTF | TGCGCCAGCAGTCACTCGGTACGGTATAACTATGGCTACACCTTC
TRBJ1-3 | NA | TRBV18 | NA | CASSPPTGYRNTIYF | TGTGCCAGCTCACCACCTACGGGGTATAGAAACACCATATATTTT
TRBJ1-2 | TRBD1 | TRBV28 | NA | CASSGTGYYGYTF | TGTGCCAGCAGTGGGACAGGGTACTATGGCTACACCTTC
TRBJ1-2 | TRBD1 | TRBV18 | NA | CASSPGDRYGYTF | TGTGCCAGCTCACCAGGGGACAGGTATGGCTACACCTTC
TRBJ1-2 | NA | TRBV28 | NA | CASGPSRYDYGYTF | TGTGCCAGCGGGCCTAGCCGCTATGACTATGGCTACACCTTC
TRBJ1-2 | NA | TRBV7-9 | NA | CASSLEGSEYEANYGYTF | TGTGCCAGCAGCTTAGAAGGCAGCGAGTATGAAGCTAACTATGGCTACACCTTC
TRBJ1-5 | NA | TRBV7-6 | NA | CANSGVNQPQHF | TGTGCCAACAGCGGAGTGAATCAGCCCCAGCATTTT
TRBJ2-7 | TRBD2 | TRBV6-5 | few | CASSYSGGTYF | TGTGCCAGCAGTTACTCGGGAGGGACGTACTTC